Listed here is a single TCR beta chain. Data came from immunoSEQ multiplex PCR; TCRdb stores just in-frame clones and leaves some out. Among some 40,000 clones listed, roughly 85% were seen once. The entry originates in a study of T cell clonotyping in hematopoietic cell transplantation. As for the study in general: Cytoreduction preceded collection of pretransplant recipient samples.

Germline V CDR1 and CDR2: SQVTM, ANQGSEA. J was trimmed by 0 bases and V by 3 bases; bases with no gene match: 2. The CDR3 runs to 14 residues. Time point indicated: recipient sample about 28 days before transplant, after cytoreduction. The TCR was taken from a man in his fifties or sixties with acute myeloid leukemia. Some clones in this sample may be carry-over from other donors' samples. V usage is TRBV29-1 and J usage is TRBJ2-3; 8 bases match TRBD2. Specimen: peripheral blood mononuclear cells, collected before stem cell transplant. CDR3 sequence (DNA): TGCAGCGTTGATCGGGGGGGTAGCACAGATACGCAGTATTTT. It translates to CSVDRGGSTDTQYF.